This entry lists 13 T cell receptor beta chains sequenced from one sample in a study of cytomegalovirus exposure and HLA in healthy donors. PCR employed 60 Vbeta and 13 Jbeta primers. The assay was immunoSEQ multiplex PCR, and TCRdb's table has in-frame clones only and misses some. The table has around 150,000 clones, 70% to 90% seen once. Input material: PBMCs. These TCRs come from a man between 50 and 59 years old in good health and CMV-seronegative.

J is TRBJ2-7 and V is TRBV9, with a possible D match to TRBD2 (6 bases). The CDR3 covers 16 residues. The V and J ends lost 0 bases and 2 bases respectively, with 15 bases between them. Germline CDR1 is SGDLS and CDR2 is YYNGEE. CDR3 nucleotides: TGTGCCAGCAGCGTAGGGGGAGGCGGGGTGACCTACGAGCAGTACTTC. Encoded protein: CASSVGGGGVTYEQYF.

The genes are TRBV5-1 and TRBJ1-2; 7 bases map to TRBD1. The CDR3 extends over 15 amino acids. Looked up from germline, CDR1 is SGHRS and CDR2 is YFSETQ. V dropped 1 base and J dropped 4; count of bases not matched to a gene: 7. The CDR3 is CASSLTGEIGYGYTF. CDR3 nucleotide sequence: TGCGCCAGCAGCTTGACAGGGGAGATAGGCTATGGCTACACCTTC.

This sequence joins TRBV2 and TRBJ2-2, with D hard to call. Trimming took 4 bases from V and 0 from J, leaving 6 bases between them. CDR1 is SNHLY and CDR2 is FYNNEI in the germline V gene. This CDR3 comprises 14 residues. The CDR3 reads CASSVSPNTGELFF. Here the CDR3 DNA reads TGTGCCAGCAGTGTGTCTCCGAACACCGGGGAGCTGTTTTTT.

The chain joins TRBV7-9 to TRBJ1-5, with D unclear. V shed 3 bases and J shed 5 bases, with 8 bases lying between them. CDR1 SEHNR and CDR2 FQNEAQ come from the germline V gene (reference sequence). CDR3 length equals 13 residues. The chain's CDR3 is CASSFMTDQPQHF. CDR3 coding DNA: TGTGCCAGCAGCTTTATGACTGATCAGCCCCAGCATTTT.

This clone was seen just once. The chain couples TRBV7-8 to TRBJ2-1; TRBD2 matches at 13 bases. Germline V lookup: CDR1 SGHVS, CDR2 FQNEAQ. V shed 5 bases, J shed 6 bases, and the junction held 7 bases outside the gene matches. CDR3 length: 16 amino acids. CDR3 DNA sequence: TGTGCCAGCAGCATCAGCCGACTAGCGGGAGGCAATGAGCAGTTCTTC. This gives the protein CASSISRLAGGNEQFF.

This clone occurred a few times. The chain is built from TRBV7-9 and TRBJ2-3; possible D gene TRBD1, 6 bases. V lost 5 bases, J lost 2 bases, and 11 bases lay in between. The CDR3 has 14 residues. The germline V gene encodes CDR1 SEHNR and CDR2 FQNEAQ (reference sequence). The CDR3 DNA is TGTGCCAGCAGCCCAGGGGACGCCACAGATACGCAGTATTTT. Translated: CASSPGDATDTQYF.

The V call is TRBV27, the J call TRBJ1-1, with D possibly being TRBD1 (6 bases). The CDR3 covers 15 residues. The ends were cut back, 0 bases at V and 4 bases at J, with 12 bases in the middle. Germline V gene data show CDR1 as MNHEY and CDR2 as SMNVEV (reference sequence). CDR3 in amino acids: CASSLSRGAGTEAFF. The CDR3 DNA is TGTGCCAGCAGTTTATCGCGGGGGGCCGGCACTGAAGCTTTCTTT.

The V and J genes are TRBV29-1 and TRBJ1-1, with D possibly TRBD1 on 6 matching bases. Germline assignment: CDR1 SQVTM and CDR2 ANQGSEA. This CDR3 spans 12 amino acids. V shed 5 bases and J shed 11 bases, with 18 bases lying between them. Written as DNA, the CDR3 is TGCAGCGTTCTTCAGGGGTCCGCCATGGCTTTCTTT. Protein sequence: CSVLQGSAMAFF.

The chain employs TRBV5-4 and TRBJ1-2, with 9 bases lining up with TRBD1. CDR1 and CDR2 from the germline V gene are SGHNT and YYREEE (reference sequence). The CDR3 is made up of 16 amino acids. V was clipped by 4 bases and J by 7 bases; unmatched bases: 14. CDR3: CASSLGSGQGKGGYTF. The DNA of the CDR3 is TGTGCCAGCAGCCTAGGCTCGGGACAGGGAAAGGGTGGCTACACCTTC. Variable domain in full (rest from reference TRBV5-4 and TRBJ1-2): ETGVTQSPTHLIKTRGQQVTLRCSSQSGHNTVSWYQQALGQGPQFIFQYYREEENGRGNFPPRFSGLQFPNYSSELNVNALELDDSALYLCASSLGSGQGKGGYTFGSGTRLTVV.

This clone was found a few times. The rearrangement joins TRBV7-9 to TRBJ2-3; a possible D gene is TRBD1 (5 bases). V was cut by 5 bases and J by 1 base, with 7 bases left in between. The CDR3 extends over 13 amino acids. Germline CDR1 reads SEHNR; CDR2 reads FQNEAQ (reference sequence). The CDR3 spells CASSPRGTDTQYF. As DNA, the CDR3 is TGTGCCAGCAGCCCCAGGGGCACAGATACGCAGTATTTT.

J is TRBJ1-5 and V is TRBV19; 10 nucleotides line up with TRBD1. This CDR3 is 17 amino acids long. Per germline, CDR1 LNHDA and CDR2 SQIVND (reference sequence). Trimming took 7 bases from V and 6 from J; bases not matched to a gene: 15. CDR3 region: CASNPVGDRGRRQPQHF. The CDR3 bases are TGTGCCAGTAACCCGGTCGGCGACAGGGGGCGACGTCAGCCCCAGCATTTT.

V is TRBV7-8 and J is TRBJ2-3, with a tentative D call TRBD2 (6 bases). Germline values: CDR1 SGHVS, CDR2 FQNEAQ. V lost 4 bases to trimming and J lost 4 bases, with 9 bases between them. The CDR3 runs 13 residues. The CDR3 here is CASSSRRADTQYF. The DNA for the CDR3 is TGTGCCAGCAGCTCACGGAGGGCAGATACGCAGTATTTT.

V is TRBV6-1 and J is TRBJ1-2; 8 positions match TRBD1. Looked up from germline, CDR1 is MNHNS and CDR2 is SASEGT. The CDR3 has 13 residues. Trimming at V came to 7 bases and at J to 4 bases, leaving 5 bases not matched to a gene. The CDR3 DNA follows: TGTGCCAGCAAATTAACAGGGGGCTATGGCTACACCTTC. It translates to CASKLTGGYGYTF.